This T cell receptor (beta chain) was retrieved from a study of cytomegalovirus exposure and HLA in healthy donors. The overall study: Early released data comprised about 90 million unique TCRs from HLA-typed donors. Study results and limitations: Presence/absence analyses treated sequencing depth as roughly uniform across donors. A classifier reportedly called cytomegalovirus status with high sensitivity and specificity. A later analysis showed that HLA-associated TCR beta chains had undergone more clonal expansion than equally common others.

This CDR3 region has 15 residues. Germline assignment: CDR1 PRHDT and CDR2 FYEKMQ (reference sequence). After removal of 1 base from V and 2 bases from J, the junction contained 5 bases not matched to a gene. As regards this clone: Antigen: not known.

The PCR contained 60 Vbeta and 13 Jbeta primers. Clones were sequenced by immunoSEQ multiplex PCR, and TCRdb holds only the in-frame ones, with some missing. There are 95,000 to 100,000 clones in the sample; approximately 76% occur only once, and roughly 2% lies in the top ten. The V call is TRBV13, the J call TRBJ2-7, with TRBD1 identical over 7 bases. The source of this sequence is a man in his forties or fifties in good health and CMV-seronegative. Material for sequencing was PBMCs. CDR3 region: CASSLVSDRAYEQYF. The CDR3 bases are TGTGCCAGCAGCTTAGTTTCCGACAGGGCCTACGAGCAGTACTTC.